Listed below are T cell receptor beta chains from one sample, sequenced in a study of T cell responses to AZD1222 COVID-19 vaccine. Clones were sequenced by immunoSEQ multiplex PCR, and TCRdb holds only the in-frame ones, with some missing. The repertoire holds fewer than 120,000 clones, with approximately 90% as singletons. Sequencing was performed on peripheral blood, taken on day 0 of AZD1222 vaccination. The receptors were gathered from an adult in good health. The CDR3 runs from the conserved cysteine through the conserved F or W. D genes are given only for firm matches. A clone size is listed for some rows: how often the clone was seen (once, few, many), or a class if it is expanded.

.	.	TRBJ2-5	TRBV5-4	CASSVRDPGETQYF	TGTGCCAGCAGCGTCCGGGACCCGGGGGAGACCCAGTACTTC
.	.	TRBJ1-2	TRBV7-8	CASSLGVFNYGYTF	TGTGCCAGCAGCTTAGGTGTATTTAACTATGGCTACACCTTC
.	TRBD1	TRBJ2-3	TRBV11-3	CASSTSTGGSTDTQYF	TGTGCCAGCAGCACCTCTACAGGGGGCAGCACAGATACGCAGTATTTT
.	.	TRBJ1-6	TRBV14	CASSQEQGPTYNSPLHF	TGTGCCAGCAGCCAAGAGCAGGGGCCCACCTATAATTCACCCCTCCACTTT
.	.	TRBJ2-7	TRBV2	CASRSTLGTPYEQYF	TGTGCCAGCAGATCCACCCTAGGGACACCCTACGAGCAGTACTTC
.	TRBD1	TRBJ1-5	TRBV29-1	CSVASGTGRNQPQHF	TGCAGCGTGGCCTCCGGGACAGGGAGAAATCAGCCCCAGCATTTT
.	TRBD2	TRBJ2-4	TRBV7-3	CASSPGLAGVADIQYF	TGTGCCAGCAGCCCAGGACTAGCGGGAGTTGCGGACATTCAGTACTTC
.	.	TRBJ1-4	TRBV19	CASSMRPTGTNEKLFF	TGTGCCAGTAGTATGCGGCCCACCGGAACTAATGAAAAACTGTTTTTT
.	.	TRBJ2-7	TRBV12-3/TRBV12-4	CASSWADLYEQYF	TGTGCCAGCAGTTGGGCAGACCTCTACGAGCAGTACTTC
.	.	TRBJ1-1	TRBV5-4	CASSLPGPENTEAFF	TGTGCCAGCAGCTTGCCGGGACCGGAGAACACTGAAGCTTTCTTT
.	TRBD1	TRBJ2-7	TRBV9	CASSARPGTGAEQYF	TGTGCCAGCAGCGCACGTCCCGGGACAGGGGCCGAGCAGTACTTC
.	TRBD2	TRBJ2-1	TRBV13	CASSLLAGGMYEQFF	TGTGCCAGCAGCTTACTAGCGGGGGGGATGTATGAGCAGTTCTTC
.	TRBD1	TRBJ1-1	TRBV5-6	CASSLKTGERRNTEAFF	TGTGCCAGCAGCCTCAAGACAGGGGAAAGGAGGAACACTGAAGCTTTCTTT
.	TRBD2	TRBJ2-7	TRBV6-1	CASSDVQTGLGGHEQYF	TGTGCCAGCAGTGACGTCCAAACGGGACTAGGAGGCCACGAGCAGTACTTC
.	TRBD1	TRBJ1-4	TRBV4-1	CASSQEQGAREKLFF	TGCGCCAGCAGCCAGGAACAGGGGGCGCGTGAAAAACTGTTTTTT
.	.	TRBJ1-1	TRBV6-5	CASSFRRGWRTEAFF	TGTGCCAGCAGTTTCCGCCGGGGGTGGCGGACTGAAGCTTTCTTT
few	.	TRBJ2-5	TRBV29-1	CSVGGPRETQYF	TGCAGCGTGGGCGGTCCAAGAGAGACCCAGTACTTC
.	TRBD2	TRBJ2-3	TRBV4-2	CASGGGSTDTQYF	TGTGCCAGTGGGGGGGGTAGCACAGATACGCAGTATTTT
.	.	TRBJ1-3	TRBV5-1	CASSLRQGMDGNTIYF	TGCGCCAGCAGCTTAAGGCAGGGGATGGATGGAAACACCATATATTTT
.	TRBD1	TRBJ2-7	TRBV5-6	CASSLRQGWDEQYF	TGTGCCAGCAGCCTCCGACAGGGCTGGGACGAGCAGTACTTC
.	TRBD1	TRBJ1-5	TRBV28	CASSILRGFNQPQHF	TGTGCCAGCAGTATCCTCAGGGGGTTTAATCAGCCCCAGCATTTT
.	.	TRBJ1-2	TRBV28	CASGLTGVRGYTF	TGTGCCAGCGGACTAACGGGGGTTCGTGGCTACACCTTC
.	.	TRBJ2-5	TRBV5-1	CASSQTGNQETQYF	TGCGCCAGCAGCCAAACAGGGAACCAAGAGACCCAGTACTTC
.	.	TRBJ2-3	TRBV7-3	CASSLFSASTDTQYF	TGTGCCAGCAGCTTATTCTCGGCTAGCACAGATACGCAGTATTTT
.	.	TRBJ1-6	TRBV10-2	CASSESGVVNSPLHF	TGCGCCAGCAGTGAGTCAGGAGTTGTCAATTCACCCCTCCACTTT
.	.	TRBJ1-5	TRBV28	CASSPPVGAGQPQHF	TGTGCCAGCAGTCCCCCGGTGGGGGCTGGTCAGCCCCAGCATTTT
.	TRBD1	TRBJ2-7	TRBV2	CASSEQGGAAYEQYF	TGTGCCAGCAGTGAACAAGGGGGCGCCGCCTACGAGCAGTACTTC
.	.	TRBJ1-1	TRBV12-3/TRBV12-4	CASSWTENTEAFF	TGTGCCAGCAGTTGGACAGAGAACACTGAAGCTTTCTTT